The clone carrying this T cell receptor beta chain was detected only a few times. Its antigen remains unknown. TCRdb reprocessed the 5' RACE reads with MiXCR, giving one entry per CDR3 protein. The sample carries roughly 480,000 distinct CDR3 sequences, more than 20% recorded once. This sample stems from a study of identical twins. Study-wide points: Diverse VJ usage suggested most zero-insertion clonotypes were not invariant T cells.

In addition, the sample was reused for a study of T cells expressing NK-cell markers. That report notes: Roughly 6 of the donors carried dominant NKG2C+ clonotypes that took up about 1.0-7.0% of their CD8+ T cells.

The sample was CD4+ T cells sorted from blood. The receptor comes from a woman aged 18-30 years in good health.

The chain's CDR3 is CASSEGSYGSYNSPLHF. CDR3 nucleotide sequence: TGCGCCAGCAGCGAGGGATCTTACGGCTCCTATAATTCACCCCTCCACTTT. The chain is built from TRBV5-1 and TRBJ1-6, with D unresolved. Trimming removed 4 bases at V and 0 bases at J, with 14 bases between. CDR1 and CDR2 from the germline V gene are SGHRS and YFSETQ. The CDR3 consists of 17 residues.